Shown below are 17 T cell receptor beta chains from a single sample sequenced in a study of blood T cells in healthy people across ages. A second PCR, run for 7 to 11 cycles, used a sample-barcoded 5' primer plus a J-beta primer mix. One entry per CDR3 protein, called by TCRdb with MiXCR from the 5' RACE reads. The sample carries 1.5 million to 2 million distinct CDR3 sequences, approximately 39% recorded once. The sample consisted of blood. The origin of the receptors is a human donor in good health.

This clonotype was recorded a few times. The chain combines TRBV27 with TRBJ2-4; TRBD1 agrees at 7 bases. V lost 8 bases and J lost 5; bases outside the gene matches: 6. CDR3 size: 13 residues. Germline-derived CDR1 and CDR2 are MNHEY and SMNVEV (reference sequence). The CDR3 spells CASGRTGENIQYF. DNA for the CDR3: TGTGCCAGCGGCCGGACAGGTGAAAACATTCAGTACTTC.

This clonotype was seen a handful of times. The rearrangement uses TRBV9 and TRBJ2-1; 9 bases fit TRBD1. Per the germline V gene, CDR1 is SGDLS and CDR2 is YYNGEE. The CDR3 consists of 13 residues. The V gene end was trimmed by 7 bases and the J gene end by 4 bases; junction bases not matched to a gene: 3. The CDR3 DNA sequence: TGTGCCAGCGCGGGACAGGGTTACAATGAGCAGTTCTTC. Translation gives CASAGQGYNEQFF.

The genes are TRBV28 and TRBJ2-5; D unclear. The J call is uncertain, as TRBJ2-7 better fits the DNA end. Germline V lookup: CDR1 MDHEN, CDR2 SYDVKM. The CDR3 has 15 residues. In nucleotides, the CDR3 is TGTGCCAGCAGTTCCGGCGAGGCAGAATACTACGAGCAGTACTTC. Its translation: CASSSGEAEYYEQYF.

V and J are TRBV5-1 and TRBJ1-1; unclear D gene. Germline V gene lookup returns CDR1 SGHRS and CDR2 YFSETQ. Trimming stripped 0 bases from V and 5 bases from J, with 11 bases between. This CDR3 contains 14 residues. CDR3 sequence reads: CASSLAVLGTEAFF. The DNA for the CDR3 is TGCGCCAGCAGCTTGGCCGTGTTGGGAACTGAAGCTTTCTTT.

This clonotype has just a few counts. V and J are TRBV6-1 and TRBJ1-1, with TRBD1 matching over 7 bases. V lost 6 bases to trimming and J lost 10 bases; unmatched junction nucleotides: 5. CDR1 is MNHNS and CDR2 is SASEGT in the germline V gene. The CDR3 is 11 amino acids. CDR3 sequence reads: CASRDRVGAFF. The CDR3 nucleotides are TGTGCCAGCAGAGACAGGGTAGGAGCTTTCTTT.

This clonotype was detected only a few times. V is TRBV2 and J is TRBJ1-2; D gene ambiguous. Germline V CDR1 and CDR2: SNHLY, FYNNEI. The CDR3 covers 14 residues. Between the trimmed V and J ends, which lost 3 bases and 2 bases, there was a span of 10 bases. CDR3 protein: CASSDRRENYGYTF. DNA of the CDR3: TGTGCCAGCAGTGATAGGAGGGAAAACTATGGCTACACCTTC.

In its sample, this clonotype was seen a few times. V usage is TRBV7-2 and J usage is TRBJ2-2; D may match TRBD1 or TRBD2 (5 bases each). The CDR3 consists of 15 residues. V shed 2 bases and J shed 2 bases, with 9 bases lying between them. CDR1 is SGHTA and CDR2 is FQGNSA in the germline V gene. CDR3: CASSLRGVNTGELFF. DNA for the CDR3: TGTGCCAGCAGCTTACGAGGGGTCAACACCGGGGAGCTGTTTTTT. The whole variable domain, remainder taken from reference TRBV7-2 and TRBJ2-2, is GAGVSQSPSNKVTEKGKDVELRCDPISGHTALYWYRQSLGQGLEFLIYFQGNSAPDKSGLPSDRFSAERTGGSVSTLTIQRTQQEDSAVYLCASSLRGVNTGELFFGEGSRLTVL.

This clonotype appeared a few times. The chain joins TRBV7-9 to TRBJ2-7; 10 nucleotides line up with TRBD1. V was clipped by 4 bases and J by 4 bases; unmatched bases: 13. The CDR3 has 17 residues. Germline CDR1 reads SEHNR; CDR2 reads FQNEAQ (reference sequence). This CDR3 is CASSSSPGTGEHYEQYF. CDR3 in DNA: TGTGCCAGCAGCTCTAGCCCCGGGACAGGGGAACATTACGAGCAGTACTTC.

The V gene is TRBV7-2, the J gene TRBJ2-5; TRBD2 is a possible D gene (5 bases). This CDR3 region has 15 residues. Germline V gene lookup returns CDR1 SGHTA and CDR2 FQGNSA. V was cut by 6 bases and J by 1 base, with 15 bases left in between. In nucleotides, the CDR3 is TGTGCCAGCAGTTTTCCGACTAACGCCCAAGAGACCCAGTACTTC. Its translation: CASSFPTNAQETQYF.

This clonotype was seen only a few times. The J gene is TRBJ2-7, the V gene TRBV7-2; unclear D gene. CDR1 is SGHTA and CDR2 is FQGNSA in the germline V gene. V was pared by 5 bases and J by 2 bases, with 10 bases between. The CDR3 totals 13 residues. CDR3 in DNA: TGTGCCAGCAGCCGGAGAGTCGCCTACGAGCAGTACTTC. Translating it yields CASSRRVAYEQYF.

This sequence joins TRBV5-6 and TRBJ2-7; 7 positions agree with TRBD2. Trimming at V came to 3 bases and at J to 3 bases, leaving 6 bases not matched to a gene. The CDR3 contains 14 residues. Germline V gene lookup returns CDR1 SGHDT and CDR2 YYEEEE. CDR3 DNA sequence: TGTGCCAGCAGCTGGAGCGGGGAACACTACGAGCAGTACTTC. Protein: CASSWSGEHYEQYF.

The chain recombines TRBV12-3 or TRBV12-4 with TRBJ2-7; possibly TRBD1 for D (8 bases). Deletions cut 5 bases from V and 12 bases from J, with 14 bases between. There are 11 residues in the CDR3. CDR3 in amino acids: CASSGGGTGYF. For the CDR3, the DNA is TGTGCCAGCAGTGGGGGAGGGACAGGGTACTTC.

Ten or more counts support this clonotype. This sequence joins TRBV29-1 and TRBJ1-2, with D possibly TRBD1 on 5 matching bases. Trimming pared 4 bases from V and 2 bases from J, leaving 8 bases between. Germline CDR1 reads SQVTM; CDR2 reads ANQGSEA. The CDR3 is made up of 12 amino acids. CDR3 amino acids: CSVGQNNYGYTF. CDR3 DNA: TGCAGCGTTGGACAGAACAACTATGGCTACACCTTC.

The chain uses TRBV9 and TRBJ1-4; 9 bases fit TRBD1. The CDR3 has 15 residues. The V gene's germline CDR1 is SGDLS and CDR2 YYNGEE. Losses at the gene ends were 2 bases for V and 7 bases for J; bases not matched to a gene: 6. CDR3: CASSVTGGSFEKLFF. The CDR3 bases are TGTGCCAGCAGCGTTACAGGGGGCTCTTTTGAAAAACTGTTTTTT.

V is TRBV3-1 and J is TRBJ1-2; weak D call: TRBD1 (6 bases). V shed 1 base and J shed 7 bases, with 7 bases lying between them. The germline gives CDR1 LGHDT, CDR2 YNNKEL (reference sequence). This CDR3 contains 12 residues. CDR3 coding DNA: TGTGCCAGCAGCCAAGTGGGGGCTGGCTACACCTTC. Encoded protein: CASSQVGAGYTF.

The V gene is TRBV24-1, the J gene TRBJ2-3; TRBD1 agrees at 7 bases. Germline-derived CDR1 and CDR2 are KGHDR and SFDVKD. The length of the CDR3 is 15 residues. The junction had 4 bases not matched to a gene; V was cut back by 3 bases and J by 2 bases. Here the CDR3 reads CATSDGQDNTDTQYF. CDR3 nucleotide sequence: TGTGCCACCAGTGATGGACAGGACAACACAGATACGCAGTATTTT.

The chain uses TRBV9 and TRBJ2-1; TRBD1 matches at 7 bases. Trimming cost V 4 bases and J 2 bases; bases outside gene matches: 6. Germline CDR1 is SGDLS and CDR2 is YYNGEE. This CDR3 has 15 residues. The CDR3 bases are TGTGCCAGCAGCCCAGGACAGGCGACCTACAATGAGCAGTTCTTC. This translates into CASSPGQATYNEQFF.